This T cell receptor beta chain was identified during a study of blood T cell repertoires in COVID-19. Study as a whole: Sites across the United States, Italy and Spain contributed samples from acute and convalescent COVID-19. T cells, B-cell-depleted T cells, or PBMCs provided the cDNA or gDNA that served as material.

Sequenced by immunoSEQ multiplex PCR; TCRdb stores in-frame clones only, minus some. The sample yields about 170,000 clones, 80% to 85% seen once. This clone was seen a few times. The CDR3 length is 15 residues. CDR1 is MGHDK and CDR2 is SYGVNS in the germline V gene. Trimming stripped 5 bases from V and 2 bases from J, with 14 bases between. The TCR originated in a woman between 70 and 85 years old with COVID-19, enrolled during active disease. Sequencing was done on a sample of peripheral blood. The V gene is TRBV25-1, the J gene TRBJ2-3; a weak D match, TRBD2 (6 bases). The CDR3 region has the DNA TGTGCCAGCAGTAGGACTAACTCGCCCACAGATACGCAGTATTTT. Translating gives CASSRTNSPTDTQYF.